The sample holds one count of the clone carrying this TCR beta chain. TCRdb's table, derived via immunoSEQ multiplex PCR, lists solely in-frame clones and lacks some. This sample has around 60,000 clones; 79% occur once, and the top ten carry 2.6%. The data were taken from a study of neoadjuvant anti-PD-1 for oral cavity cancer. The TCR was taken from a person between 40 and 79 years old with oral cavity squamous cell carcinoma. Sequencing used PBMCs, obtained before nivolumab (anti-PD-1) treatment.

The CDR3 loop reads CASSPDREWSTEAFF. Written as DNA, the CDR3 is TGCGCCAGCAGCCCGGACAGGGAATGGAGCACTGAAGCTTTCTTT. V is TRBV5-1 and J is TRBJ1-1; 8 nucleotides align to TRBD1. The CDR3 is 15 amino acids. Germline trimming cut 4 bases from V and 4 bases from J; bases unmatched to any gene: 9. CDR1 SGHRS and CDR2 YFSETQ come from the germline V gene.